This TCR beta chain appears in the sequencing data of a study of blood T cells in healthy people across ages. Remarks on this clonotype: Its matching antigen is unknown.

General observations from the study: Diversity figures derived from one million T cells were judged to underestimate the true value.

A sample-barcoded 5' primer and a J-beta primer mix were used in a second PCR of roughly 7 to 11 cycles. TCRdb re-called the 5' RACE reads through MiXCR, storing one row per CDR3 protein. Among 1,300,000 or so distinct CDR3 sequences listed, approximately 59% were seen once. CDR1 and CDR2 from the germline V gene are MGHRA and YSYEKL. The length of the CDR3 is 18 residues. This TCR derives from a man between 18 and 35 years old in good health. The rearrangement links TRBV4-1 to TRBJ2-5; 8 nucleotides agree with TRBD2. The DNA end lines up better with TRBJ2-7; the J call may be wrong. Input material: blood. The CDR3 loop reads CASSQNLRVTSGAYEQYF. The DNA of the CDR3 is TGCGCCAGCAGCCAAAATCTCCGTGTCACTAGCGGAGCCTACGAGCAGTACTTC.